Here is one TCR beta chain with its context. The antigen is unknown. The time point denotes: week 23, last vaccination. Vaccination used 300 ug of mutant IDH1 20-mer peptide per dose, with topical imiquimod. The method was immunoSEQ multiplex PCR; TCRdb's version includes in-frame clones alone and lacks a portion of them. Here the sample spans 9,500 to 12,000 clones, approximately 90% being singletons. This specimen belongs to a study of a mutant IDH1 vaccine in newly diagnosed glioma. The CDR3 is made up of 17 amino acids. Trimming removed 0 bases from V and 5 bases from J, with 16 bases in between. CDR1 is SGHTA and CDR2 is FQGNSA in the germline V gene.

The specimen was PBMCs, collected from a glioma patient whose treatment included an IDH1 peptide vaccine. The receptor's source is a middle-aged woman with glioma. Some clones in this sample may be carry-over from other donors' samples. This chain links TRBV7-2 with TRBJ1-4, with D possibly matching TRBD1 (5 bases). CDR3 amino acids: CASSLALFGTENEKLFF. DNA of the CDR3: TGTGCCAGCAGCTTAGCGCTTTTTGGGACGGAAAATGAAAAACTGTTTTTT.